Each of the 29 T cell receptor beta chains below was sequenced from the same sample in a study of STAT5B mutations in CD4+ large granular lymphocyte leukemia. Sequencing was performed with immunoSEQ multiplex PCR; in TCRdb, only in-frame clones are kept and a portion is missing. The sample lists 25,000 to 40,000 clones, roughly four fifths occurring once. Input material: CD4+ T cells from blood buffy coats. These receptors were collected from a human donor in good health.

The chain joins TRBV6-6 to TRBJ1-6; D is perhaps TRBD1 (6 bases). V was clipped by 0 bases and J by 5 bases, with 8 bases between them. The CDR3 runs to 15 residues. Germline CDR1 MNHNY, CDR2 SVGAGI (reference sequence). CDR3 DNA: TGTGCCAGCAGTTACTCGAGGGGGAATAATTCACCCCTCCACTTT. Protein product: CASSYSRGNNSPLHF.

The chain carries TRBV2 and TRBJ2-7, with D perhaps TRBD1 (6 bases). V lost 8 bases, J lost 5 bases, and 13 bases lay in between. The CDR3 covers 12 residues. Germline lookup yields CDR1 SNHLY and CDR2 FYNNEI. For the CDR3, the DNA is TGTGCCAGCGGGAAGGACAGTAACGAGCAGTACTTC. This translates into CASGKDSNEQYF.

This clone came up once. The CDR3: CASSIPGAGYTF. CDR3 bases: TGTGCCAGCAGTATTCCTGGGGCTGGCTACACCTTC. The chain recombines TRBV6-6 with TRBJ1-2; possibly TRBD1 for D (5 bases). The length of the CDR3 is 12 residues. V was clipped by 5 bases and J by 7 bases, with 11 bases between them. Looked up from germline, CDR1 is MNHNY and CDR2 is SVGAGI (reference sequence).

The rearrangement links TRBV6-1 to TRBJ2-7, with D uncertain. The germline CDR1 and CDR2 sequences are MNHNS and SASEGT. Trimming stripped 6 bases from V and 0 bases from J, with 12 bases between. This CDR3 is built from 14 residues. CDR3 in DNA: TGTGCCAGCAGCGCCGACACGAGCTCCTACGAGCAGTACTTC. This translates into CASSADTSSYEQYF.

This clone was counted once. The V gene is TRBV27, the J gene TRBJ2-1, with D perhaps given as TRBD1 or TRBD2 (5 bases each). Trimming left V 3 bases short and J 1 base short, with 13 bases between. Germline CDR1 and CDR2: MNHEY and SMNVEV (reference sequence). The CDR3 contains 16 residues. The CDR3 here is CASSFPGTVSYNEQFF. Written as DNA, the CDR3 is TGTGCCAGCAGTTTCCCAGGGACCGTTTCCTACAATGAGCAGTTCTTC.

The chain recombines TRBV11-3 with TRBJ2-5; 11 nucleotides match TRBD2. CDR3 length equals 17 residues. Germline loops: CDR1 SGHNT, CDR2 YENEEA. J was trimmed by 2 bases and V by 6 bases; bases with no gene match: 11. Here the CDR3 reads CASSWLAGGGGQETQYF. The CDR3 DNA reads as TGTGCCAGCAGTTGGCTAGCGGGAGGAGGTGGGCAAGAGACCCAGTACTTC.

The chain couples TRBV7-2 to TRBJ2-2; TRBD2 matches at 7 bases. From germline, CDR1 is SGHTA and CDR2 FQGNSA. The J segment lost 6 bases and the V segment lost 1 base, leaving 5 bases of the junction unmatched. This CDR3 spans 15 amino acids. CDR3 sequence reads: CASSLEGRAAGELFF. The CDR3 region has the DNA TGTGCCAGCAGCTTAGAAGGGAGGGCCGCCGGGGAGCTGTTTTTT.

The rearrangement links TRBV11-1 to TRBJ1-3; maybe TRBD1 (5 bases). V lost 7 bases to trimming and J lost 0 bases, with 7 bases between them. Germline V gene data show CDR1 as SGHAT and CDR2 as FQDESV (reference sequence). The CDR3 runs 13 residues. CDR3 sequence: CASTGTSGNTIYF. CDR3 coding DNA: TGTGCCAGCACCGGGACCTCTGGAAACACCATATATTTT.

This clone was detected only a few times. The chain employs TRBV29-1 and TRBJ1-2, with D possibly matching TRBD1 (5 bases). Trimming left V 6 bases short and J 11 bases short, with 19 bases between. Germline V CDR1 and CDR2: SQVTM, ANQGSEA. There are 12 residues in the CDR3. As DNA, the CDR3 is TGCAGCGTCCGGGACCTAGATGGTGGATACACCTTC. Translation gives CSVRDLDGGYTF.

The chain is built from TRBV5-6 and TRBJ2-3; 12 bases match TRBD1. Germline loops: CDR1 SGHDT, CDR2 YYEEEE. This CDR3 comprises 15 residues. V trimming: 4 bases; J trimming: 5 bases; junction bases outside the gene matches: 5. The CDR3 is CASSMGQGAGDTQYF. The CDR3 coding sequence is TGTGCCAGCAGCATGGGACAGGGGGCAGGAGATACGCAGTATTTT.

The rearrangement joins TRBV29-1 to TRBJ2-5; D is perhaps TRBD1 (6 bases). TRBJ2-7 explains the end of the DNA better; the J call may be wrong. The CDR3 length is 13 residues. Germline-derived CDR1 and CDR2 are SQVTM and ANQGSEA. CDR3 protein: CSALQGKGYEQYF. CDR3 sequence (DNA): TGCAGCGCATTACAGGGAAAAGGCTACGAGCAGTACTTC.

The chain is built from TRBV19 and TRBJ1-6; D is possibly TRBD1 (5 bases). The CDR3 is made up of 16 amino acids. Germline values: CDR1 LNHDA, CDR2 SQIVND (reference sequence). The V and J ends lost 4 bases and 2 bases respectively, with 12 bases between them. For the CDR3, the DNA is TGTGCCAGTAGTAGTCTGGGGGTCGCCTATAATTCACCCCTCCACTTT. This encodes CASSSLGVAYNSPLHF. The whole variable domain, filled in from reference TRBV19 and TRBJ1-6, reads DGGITQSPKYLFRKEGQNVTLSCEQNLNHDAMYWYRQDPGQGLRLIYYSQIVNDFQKGDIAEGYSVSREKKESFPLTVTSAQKNPTAFYLCASSSLGVAYNSPLHFGNGTRLTVT.

This chain uses TRBV7-6 with TRBJ1-3, with TRBD1 identical over 9 bases. CDR1 is SGHVS and CDR2 is FNYEAQ in the germline V gene. V shed 1 base and J 4 bases; nucleotides not matched to a gene: 8. This CDR3 is 17 amino acids long. In nucleotides, the CDR3 is TGTGCCAGCAGCTTAGGCCACAGGGGGCAAGTGGGAAACACCATATATTTT. This gives the protein CASSLGHRGQVGNTIYF.

The gene calls are TRBV5-1 and TRBJ2-1; D possibly corresponds to TRBD2 (6 bases). V was trimmed by 0 bases and J by 0 bases, leaving 10 bases between them. CDR3 length: 16 residues. The germline V gene has CDR1 SGHRS and CDR2 YFSETQ. The CDR3 nucleotides read TGCGCCAGCAGCTTGGGCGGGGCAAACTCCTACAATGAGCAGTTCTTC. It translates to CASSLGGANSYNEQFF.

This clone has only a few counts. The chain uses TRBV9 and TRBJ2-7, with 9 bases identical to TRBD1. The CDR3 has 14 residues. Germline values: CDR1 SGDLS, CDR2 YYNGEE. V gave up 3 bases and J gave up 5 bases; unmatched junction bases: 6. The DNA of the CDR3 is TGTGCCAGCAGCGACGGGACAGGGTTCAACGAGCAGTACTTC. Its translation: CASSDGTGFNEQYF.

The table lists this clone with a count of one. The chain links TRBV5-6 to TRBJ2-5; TRBD1 or TRBD2 may be the D gene (5 bases each). The germline CDR1 and CDR2 sequences are SGHDT and YYEEEE. V lost 4 bases and J 1 base, leaving 14 bases between the germline ends. The CDR3 is 15 residues long. The CDR3 DNA reads TGTGCCAGCAGCCTCCCCGGGGCTATCCAAGAGACCCAGTACTTC. It is translated as CASSLPGAIQETQYF.

The V and J genes are TRBV27 and TRBJ2-1; TRBD2 might be the D (5 bases). This CDR3 is 13 amino acids long. V lost 7 bases, J lost 5 bases, and 12 bases lay in between. Germline assignment: CDR1 MNHEY and CDR2 SMNVEV (reference sequence). DNA for the CDR3: TGTGCCAGCACGGAGCTGGGAGACAATGAGCAGTTCTTC. Protein sequence: CASTELGDNEQFF.

This clone occurred once. The chain combines TRBV6-4 with TRBJ1-1; tentative D call: TRBD1 (6 bases). The CDR3 runs 14 residues. V was shortened by 0 bases and J by 11 bases, with 16 bases between the two germline ends. Germline-derived CDR1 and CDR2 are MRHNA and SNTAGT. In DNA form, the CDR3 reads TGTGCCAGCAGTGACTCCGGCGCCAGGGGCCCGGCTTTCTTT. It specifies CASSDSGARGPAFF.

This chain links TRBV5-6 with TRBJ1-6; TRBD1 agrees at 8 bases. The CDR3 is made up of 16 amino acids. Trimming at V came to 1 base and at J to 7 bases, leaving 7 bases not matched to a gene. Per germline, CDR1 SGHDT and CDR2 YYEEEE. The CDR3 reads CASSLSIQGANSPLHF. The DNA of the CDR3 is TGTGCCAGCAGCTTGTCTATTCAGGGGGCCAATTCACCCCTCCACTTT.

This clone appeared a single time. The rearrangement links TRBV5-1 to TRBJ1-1, with 7 bases lining up with TRBD1. The germline V gene has CDR1 SGHRS and CDR2 YFSETQ. The J segment lost 6 bases and the V segment lost 4 bases, leaving 6 bases of the junction unmatched. The CDR3 spans 13 residues. For the CDR3, the DNA is TGCGCCAGCAGCCCACAGGGGTTTTCTGAAGCTTTCTTT. Translated: CASSPQGFSEAFF. The full variable domain, with the rest looked up from reference TRBV5-1 and TRBJ1-1, is KAGVTQTPRYLIKTRGQQVTLSCSPISGHRSVSWYQQTPGQGLQFLFEYFSETQRNKGNFPGRFSGRQFSNSRSEMNVSTLELGDSALYLCASSPQGFSEAFFGQGTRLTVV.

V is TRBV29-1 and J is TRBJ1-2; 11 bases are a match to TRBD1. The CDR3 is 14 residues long. The V and J ends lost 6 bases and 3 bases, in that order; junction bases with no gene match: 6. Germline-derived CDR1 and CDR2 are SQVTM and ANQGSEA. CDR3 bases: TGCAGCGTGCTCCCGGGACAGGGGGACTATGGCTACACCTTC. The encoded protein is CSVLPGQGDYGYTF. The variable domain in full, with the rest retrieved from reference TRBV29-1 and TRBJ1-2, is SAVISQKPSRDICQRGTSLTIQCQVDSQVTMMFWYRQQPGQSLTLIATANQGSEATYESGFVIDKFPISRPNLTFSTLTVSNMSPEDSSIYLCSVLPGQGDYGYTFGSGTRLTVV.

This sequence joins TRBV2 and TRBJ1-1; no clear D. CDR1 SNHLY and CDR2 FYNNEI come from the germline V gene. With 6 bases removed from V and 1 base from J, the gap between germline ends came to 9 bases. This CDR3 is 13 amino acids long. The CDR3 DNA sequence: TGTGCCAGCAGGCCTCTATCGAACACTGAAGCTTTCTTT. As protein: CASRPLSNTEAFF.

Comments on this clone: One junction end disagrees with the germline gene, perhaps due to a read error. The V gene is TRBV28, the J gene TRBJ1-4; D might be TRBD1 (5 bases). This CDR3 region has 12 residues. CDR1 is MDHEN, CDR2 SYDVKM, per germline. CDR3: CASSPDGHLRLF. CDR3 DNA sequence: TGTGCCAGCAGTCCGGACGGACACCTTCGTTTGTTT.

V and J are TRBV7-7 and TRBJ2-1; D possibly corresponds to TRBD1 (6 bases). Trimming stripped 0 bases from V and 5 bases from J, with 8 bases between. Germline lookup yields CDR1 SSHAT and CDR2 FNYEAQ (reference sequence). The CDR3 loop spans 14 amino acids. The CDR3 here is CASSLAGADNEQFF. DNA for the CDR3: TGTGCCAGCAGCTTAGCGGGGGCCGACAATGAGCAGTTCTTC.

This chain connects TRBV10-3 to TRBJ1-2, with D perhaps TRBD1 (5 bases). Trimming pared 2 bases from V and 0 bases from J, leaving 7 bases between. Germline CDR1 and CDR2: ENHRY and SYGVKD. The CDR3 contains 14 residues. CDR3 sequence (DNA): TGTGCCATCAGTGAGCCGACAGCTAACTATGGCTACACCTTC. Translation: CAISEPTANYGYTF.

V and J are TRBV5-6 and TRBJ2-6; a possible D gene is TRBD1 (6 bases). V lost 4 bases and J lost 0, with 14 bases in between. CDR1 is SGHDT and CDR2 is YYEEEE in the germline V gene. CDR3 size: 17 residues. CDR3 DNA sequence: TGTGCCAGCAGCACGGGACACGTTAACTCTGGGGCCAACGTCCTGACTTTC. Translation gives CASSTGHVNSGANVLTF.

This clone has just a few counts. This sequence joins TRBV10-3 and TRBJ1-1, with TRBD1 as a possible D gene (5 bases). Germline V CDR1 and CDR2: ENHRY, SYGVKD. The germline V and J ends were trimmed by 4 bases and 2 bases, with 14 bases remaining between them. CDR3 length equals 15 residues. CDR3 DNA sequence: TGTGCCATCAGTGCCCCAGGGCAGGGAAACACTGAAGCTTTCTTT. As protein: CAISAPGQGNTEAFF.

This clone turned up a few times. The chain couples TRBV7-9 to TRBJ2-7; TRBD2 aligns across 11 bases. Trimming removed 3 bases from V and 9 bases from J; junction bases left unmatched: 10. This CDR3 is 15 amino acids long. Germline V gene data show CDR1 as SEHNR and CDR2 as FQNEAQ (reference sequence). The CDR3 is CASSLVAGGAFGQYF. The CDR3 DNA reads as TGTGCCAGCAGCTTGGTAGCGGGGGGGGCCTTCGGGCAGTACTTC.

The genes are TRBV11-3 and TRBJ2-7; TRBD2 agrees at 8 bases. Losses at the gene ends were 7 bases for V and 6 bases for J; bases not matched to a gene: 11. This CDR3 comprises 14 residues. The germline CDR1 and CDR2 sequences are SGHNT and YENEEA. Here the CDR3 DNA reads TGTGCCAGCATCAAAGCGGGAGCATCCGGCGAGCAGTACTTC. This codes for CASIKAGASGEQYF.